This TCR beta chain appears in the sequencing data of a study of response to subunit inactivated influenza vaccine. Study-level results: New T cells are recruited in small numbers by each seasonal influenza vaccination, according to the authors' suggestion.

Only a few counts were recorded for this clonotype. What it binds is unknown. The CDR3 is made up of 16 amino acids. Germline CDR1 MDHEN, CDR2 SYDVKM. V was clipped by 3 bases and J by 2 bases; unmatched bases: 10. In TCRdb, the RT-PCR reads were re-called with MiXCR into one record per CDR3 protein. The table records 710,000 or so distinct CDR3 sequences, approximately 15% of them present only once. This sequence was found in a man aged 50 to 60 who received an inactivated influenza vaccine. The V call is TRBV28, the J call TRBJ2-7; 7 nucleotides agree with TRBD1. The source was PBMCs from blood, collected roughly 12 days after vaccination. The CDR3 sequence is CASSFWTETGTYEQYF. The CDR3 bases are TGTGCCAGCAGTTTTTGGACCGAGACAGGGACCTACGAGCAGTACTTC.